This T cell receptor beta chain was identified during a study of T cells in Graves' hyperthyroidism and ophthalmopathy. Study-level results: Ophthalmopathy onset followed model prediction by a median approximately 6.2 months. Blood shared most expanded thyroid clonotypes above 0.001. A model of 13 V-J features distinguished ophthalmopathy from stable hyperthyroidism.

Uncontrolled infection, other autoimmune disease, pregnancy or lactation barred patients from enrollment. A note on this clonotype: Its antigen is undetermined.

Germline V gene data show CDR1 as SGHTA and CDR2 as FQGTGA. The CDR3 covers 12 residues. What was amplified from RNA transcripts were TCR beta CDR3 regions. First-round RT-PCR of the TCR CDR3 relied on the HTBI primer set. Using its own MiXCR run on the multiplex PCR reads, TCRdb lists one record per CDR3 protein. Of 490,000 or so distinct CDR3 sequences listed, about 46% were seen once; the top ten hold around two fifths. This clonotype was sampled from an adult woman with Graves' disease, either hyperthyroidism or ophthalmopathy (not recorded which). The chain is built from TRBV7-3 and TRBJ2-6; D call uncertain. The specimen sequenced was peripheral blood or thyroid tissue (not recorded which). The CDR3 loop is CASLSGANVLTF. Written as DNA, the CDR3 is TGTGCTAGCCTTTCGGGGGCCAACGTCCTGACTTTC.